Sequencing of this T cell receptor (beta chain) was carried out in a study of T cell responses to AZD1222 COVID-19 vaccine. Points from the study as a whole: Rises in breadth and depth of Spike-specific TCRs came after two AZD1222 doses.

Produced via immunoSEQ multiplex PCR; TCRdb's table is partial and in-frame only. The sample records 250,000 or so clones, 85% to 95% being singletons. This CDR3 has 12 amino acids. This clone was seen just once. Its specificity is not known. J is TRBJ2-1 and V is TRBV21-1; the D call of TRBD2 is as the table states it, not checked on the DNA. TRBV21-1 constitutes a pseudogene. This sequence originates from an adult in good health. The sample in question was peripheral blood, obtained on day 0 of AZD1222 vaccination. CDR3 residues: CASSKATSFQFF. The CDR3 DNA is TGTGCCAGCAGCAAAGCGACTAGCTTCCAGTTCTTC.